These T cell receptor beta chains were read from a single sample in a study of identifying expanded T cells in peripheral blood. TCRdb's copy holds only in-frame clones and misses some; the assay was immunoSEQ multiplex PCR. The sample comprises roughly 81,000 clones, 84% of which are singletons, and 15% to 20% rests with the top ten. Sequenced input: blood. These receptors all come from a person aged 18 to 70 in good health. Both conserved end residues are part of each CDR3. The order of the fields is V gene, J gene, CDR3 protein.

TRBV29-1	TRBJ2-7	CSVAGAPYEQYF
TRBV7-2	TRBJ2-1	CASRRAGGSPSSYNEQFF
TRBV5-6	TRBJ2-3	CASSSDRYTDTQYF
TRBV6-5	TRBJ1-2	CASRGTDSNYGYTF
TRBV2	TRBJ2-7	CASSDRTSDEQYF
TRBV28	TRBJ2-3	CASRTLDLAGGSTDTQYF
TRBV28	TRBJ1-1	CASSFLLNTEAFF
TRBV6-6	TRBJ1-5	CASSPQLGINQPQHF
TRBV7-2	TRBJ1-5	CASSLALGGNQPQHF
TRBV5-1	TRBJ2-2	CASSLGPNTGELFF
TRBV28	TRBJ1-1	CASSPPGGTVNTEAFF
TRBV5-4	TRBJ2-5	CASTIGQVQETQYF
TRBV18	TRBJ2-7	CASSPPGGPGREQYF
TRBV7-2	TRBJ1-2	CASSSIYGYTF
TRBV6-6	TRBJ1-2	CASRQGDYGYTF
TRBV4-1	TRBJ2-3	CASRQGGLAGGTDTQYF
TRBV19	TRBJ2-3	CASSIGGTNTDTQYF
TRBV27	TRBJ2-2	CASSPLAGAGGELFF
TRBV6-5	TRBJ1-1	CASRQIGQLNTEAFF
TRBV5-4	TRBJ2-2	CASSLARVTGELFF
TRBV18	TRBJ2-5	CASSPEGTQYF
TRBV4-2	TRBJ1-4	CASSQVTLVGTNEKLFF
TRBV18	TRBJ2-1	CASSPRSGGESYNEQFF
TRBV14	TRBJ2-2	CASSPRAGVGNTGELFF
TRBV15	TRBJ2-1	CATSRDRNEQFF
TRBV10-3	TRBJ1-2	CAISDGEDYGYTF
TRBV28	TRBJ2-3	CASSVNTDTQYF
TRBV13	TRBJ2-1	CASSLDRYYNEQFF
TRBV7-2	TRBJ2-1	CASSLWGEQFF
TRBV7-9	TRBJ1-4	CASSLDGGSSEKLFF
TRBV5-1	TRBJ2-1	CASSLEGQGYNEQFF
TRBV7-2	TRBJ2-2	CASSLGDRLTGELFF
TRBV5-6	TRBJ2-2	CASSLDPLGLGGTGELFF
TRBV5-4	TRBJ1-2	CASSLDRDDGYTF
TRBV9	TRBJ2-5	CASSVAGQTQETQYF
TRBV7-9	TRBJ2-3	CASSYTDKPITDTQYF
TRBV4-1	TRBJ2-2	CASSQAVPRFTGELFF
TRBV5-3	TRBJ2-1	CARSLDLAGGLEFF
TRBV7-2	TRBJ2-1	CASSEGLDNEQFF
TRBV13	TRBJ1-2	CASSLWDNSNYGYTF
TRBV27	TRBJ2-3	CASSWGDTQYF
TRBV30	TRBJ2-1	CASLAGVSYNEQFF
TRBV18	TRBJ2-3	CASSPPRVGGATDTQYF
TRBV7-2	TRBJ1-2	CASSLETGAGYTF